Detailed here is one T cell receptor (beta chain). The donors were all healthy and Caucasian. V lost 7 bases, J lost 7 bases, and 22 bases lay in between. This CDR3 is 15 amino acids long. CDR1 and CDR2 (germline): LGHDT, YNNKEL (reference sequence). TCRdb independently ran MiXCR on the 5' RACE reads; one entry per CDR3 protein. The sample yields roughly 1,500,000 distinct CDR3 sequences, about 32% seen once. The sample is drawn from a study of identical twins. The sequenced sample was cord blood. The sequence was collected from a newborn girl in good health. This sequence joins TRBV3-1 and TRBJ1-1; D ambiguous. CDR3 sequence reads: CASTTIPTSKGEAFF. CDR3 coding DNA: TGTGCCAGCACAACAATCCCAACTTCGAAGGGTGAAGCTTTCTTT.